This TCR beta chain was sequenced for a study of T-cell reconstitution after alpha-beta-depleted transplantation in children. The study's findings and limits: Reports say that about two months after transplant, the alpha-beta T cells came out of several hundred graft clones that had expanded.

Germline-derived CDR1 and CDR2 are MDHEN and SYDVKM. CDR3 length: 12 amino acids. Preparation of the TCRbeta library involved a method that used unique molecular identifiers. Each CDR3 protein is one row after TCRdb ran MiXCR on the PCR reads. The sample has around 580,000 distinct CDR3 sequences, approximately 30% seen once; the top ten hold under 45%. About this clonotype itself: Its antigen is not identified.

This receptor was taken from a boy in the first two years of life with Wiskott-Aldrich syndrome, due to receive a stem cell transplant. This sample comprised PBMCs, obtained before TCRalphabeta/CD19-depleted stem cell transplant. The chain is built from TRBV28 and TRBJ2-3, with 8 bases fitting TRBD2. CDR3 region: CASGMSTDTQYF. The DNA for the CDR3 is TGTGCTAGCGGGATGAGCACAGATACGCAGTATTTT.